This TCR beta chain was sequenced in a study of T cells in Graves' hyperthyroidism and ophthalmopathy (dated by TCRdb to between 2018 and 2021). Turning to the overall study: A discovery cohort of approximately 100 patients, about 43 with Graves' ophthalmopathy and 55 to 65 with stable Graves' hyperthyroidism, was used to find distinguishing TCR V-J signatures. Whether ophthalmopathy could be predicted prospectively was tested in an independent validation cohort made up of about 18 hyperthyroidism patients plus 17 patients who later progressed to ophthalmopathy. The roughly 100 discovery patients were randomly divided into training and test sets at a 7:3 ratio. Thyroid tissue and blood T-cell repertoires from about 6 Graves' hyperthyroidism patients were also compared in the study. After sampling, hyperthyroidism patients received methimazole starting at 30 mg daily, and ophthalmopathy patients received high-dose intravenous methylprednisolone. The paper describes TCR Vbeta CDR3 sequencing of fewer than 150 peripheral blood samples, made up of roughly 45 ophthalmopathy patients, around 78 hyperthyroidism patients and approximately 17 progressor patients.

A patient counted as having stable Graves' hyperthyroidism if no progression to ophthalmopathy occurred over 18 months of follow-up. The hyperthyroidism patients were between 18 and 65 years old and newly diagnosed, with a disease duration of less than 2 months. Patients with uncontrolled infections, other autoimmune diseases, pregnancy or lactation were excluded. Diagnoses were based on clinical symptoms, serum thyroxine and TRAb, thyroid ultrasound and orbital computed tomography. Trizol reagent was used to extract total RNA, and RNA quality was then checked on an Agilent 2100 Bioanalyzer. Study-wide findings and limitations: Ophthalmopathy was separated from stable hyperthyroidism by a 13 V-J signature model, with approximately 90% sensitivity and approximately 81% specificity obtained in cross-validation and 80%/75% obtained in testing. Blood samples also contained most of the expanded thyroid clonotypes (frequency above 0.001), which suggests that blood repertoires may reflect thyroid immune responses. No statistical method was used to fix the sample size in advance, and group allocation was not hidden from the investigators. In validation, progression to ophthalmopathy was predicted by the model with 65% to 71% sensitivity and just over 72% specificity, a median of roughly 6 months before onset.

CDR1 and CDR2 (MGHDK, SYGVNS) derive from the germline V gene. The CDR3 has 16 amino acids, counting the end cysteine and phenylalanine. Comment on this clonotype: Its cognate antigen has yet to be identified. Because the CDR3's place on the DNA is in doubt, the DNA is left out and the CDR3 is given as listed by TCRdb.

The TCR beta CDR3 regions were amplified from the RNA transcripts. A first-round RT-PCR of the TCR CDR3 used the HTBI primer set with the Qiagen OneStep RT-PCR kit. Libraries were constructed in a second round of multiplex PCR, after which size selection and purification were carried out. Sequencing of the libraries was done on an Illumina HiSeq2000 using paired-end 100 bp reads. In the paper's pipeline: SOAPnuke was used to process the raw data, with reads discarded if the reads contained adapters or uncalled bases, had a mean Phred below 15, or lacked an exact constant-primer or identifier match. High-quality paired reads were merged using COPE v1.2.5, and each unique nucleotide sequence was defined as a clonotype. MiTCR v1.1 was used to align clonotypes to the IMGT TRBV, TRBD and TRBJ reference segments. Only V-J combinations with frequency above 0.0001, covering 99% to 99.2% of repertoires, were analysed. The TCS score was defined as the ratio of F50 (clonal expansion) to E x V (chaos), calculated using BLOSUM62-based TCRdist between CDR3 peptides within each V-J. Welch's t-statistics and random forest reduced roughly 500 V-J features to about 13, which were used in a naive Bayes classifier (R e1071). Thyroid-blood repertoire similarity was quantified with the Morisita-Horn index. TCRdb handled the public reads itself, with Q25 trimming in fastp and clone calling in MiXCR, and kept productive beta chains. Each entry merges the rows of one CDR3 protein and shows their most common DNA and genes. The V and J calls come from TCRdb's annotation, not from the publication. Counted in this sample were 530,000 or so distinct CDR3 sequences; 46% of them appeared once. Around 8% of the sample belongs to the ten largest clones.

Input material: peripheral blood or thyroid tissue (not recorded which). This sequence was found in a woman under 30 with Graves' hyperthyroidism. Recombination linked TRBV25-1 to TRBJ1-1; the D segment call TRBD1 is taken from the table without a DNA check. The CDR3 sequence is CACSARGLRDELEAFF.